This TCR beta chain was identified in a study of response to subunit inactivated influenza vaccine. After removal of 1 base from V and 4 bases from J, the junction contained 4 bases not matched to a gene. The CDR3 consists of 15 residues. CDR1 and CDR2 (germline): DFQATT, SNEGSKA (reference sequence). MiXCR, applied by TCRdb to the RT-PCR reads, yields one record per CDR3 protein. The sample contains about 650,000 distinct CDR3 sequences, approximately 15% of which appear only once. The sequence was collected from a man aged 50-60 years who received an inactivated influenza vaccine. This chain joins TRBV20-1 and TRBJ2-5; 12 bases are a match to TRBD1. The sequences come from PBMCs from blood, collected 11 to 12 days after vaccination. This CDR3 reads CSARAGDRGRETQYF. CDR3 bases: TGCAGTGCTAGAGCTGGGGACAGGGGGCGAGAGACCCAGTACTTC.